The clone carrying this TCR beta chain occurred a few times. Antigen specificity is unknown. The record originates from a study of blood T cells in healthy people across ages. Study observations and caveats: Strong correlation was found linking TCR beta diversity to naive T cell percentage. Donors of long life had a larger count of naive CD4+ cells and greater diversity than aged donors.

V lost 2 bases, J lost 6 bases, and 14 bases lay in between. The CDR3 runs to 14 residues. CDR1 and CDR2 from the germline V gene are SGHTA and FQGNSA. A second PCR of 7 to 11 cycles used a sample-barcoded 5' primer and a J-beta primer mix. Individual samples furnished no less than 3 million CDR3-containing paired-end reads apiece. One entry per CDR3 protein results from TCRdb running MiXCR on the 5' RACE reads. The sample records fewer than 700,000 distinct CDR3 sequences, 40% to 50% being singletons. What was sequenced was blood. The clonotype was recovered from a man older than 75 in good health. This chain uses TRBV7-2 with TRBJ2-7; D call uncertain. The CDR3 region is CASSLLGHSSEQYF. CDR3 in DNA: TGTGCCAGCAGCTTATTGGGCCACTCTAGCGAGCAGTACTTC.